This T cell receptor beta chain was retrieved from a study of Ad26.COV2.S vaccination and SARS-CoV-2 variants. At the level of the study: Ad26.COV2.S, an intramuscular injection, was given once or twice 56 days apart.

After removal of 2 bases from V and 1 base from J, the junction contained 9 bases not matched to a gene. The length of the CDR3 is 17 residues. Germline values: CDR1 LNHDA, CDR2 SQIVND (reference sequence). Only in-frame clones appear in the TCRdb table, and some are missing; sequencing was by immunoSEQ multiplex PCR. The table records 450,000 to 550,000 clones, roughly nine tenths of them present only once. Treatment denoted: around 19 received Ad26.COV2.S at low or high dose, single or two shots; roughly 5 received placebo; per-sample allocation not given. Day 63 after the first vaccine or placebo injection was the time point for sampling.

The rearrangement links TRBV19 to TRBJ2-3; 7 nucleotides match TRBD2. This sequence originates from a person aged 18-60 years who received the Ad26.COV2.S COVID-19 vaccine or a placebo. This specimen consisted of peripheral blood, obtained in a trial of Ad26.COV2.S vaccine versus placebo. The CDR3 region has the DNA TGTGCCAGTAGTATAACGGGTTGGGCGGGAGGCACAGATACGCAGTATTTT. This sequence encodes CASSITGWAGGTDTQYF.